These 24 T cell receptor beta chains share one sample of origin, sequenced in a study of cytomegalovirus exposure and HLA in healthy donors. Vbeta (60) and Jbeta (13) primers were used in the PCR. TCRdb keeps only in-frame clones here, not all; method: immunoSEQ multiplex PCR. Reported are 100,000 to 150,000 clones; the ten largest clones contain around 2.7%. Material for sequencing was PBMCs. The receptors were gathered from a man younger than 45 in good health and CMV-seronegative.

The chain is built from TRBV6-5 and TRBJ2-2; D unresolved. CDR1 is MNHEY, CDR2 SVGAGI, per germline. V gave up 5 bases and J gave up 2 bases, with 3 bases separating them. The CDR3 length is 12 residues. CDR3 bases: TGTGCCAGCAGTCCAAACACCGGGGAGCTGTTTTTT. It encodes CASSPNTGELFF.

The CDR3 DNA reads as TGTGCCAGCAGTGAATCTAGGACAGGGGGCACTGAAGCTTTCTTT. It encodes CASSESRTGGTEAFF. The rearrangement uses TRBV2 and TRBJ1-1; 10 nucleotides align to TRBD1. The V segment lost 2 bases and the J segment 4 bases; nucleotides outside the gene matches: 4. The CDR3 consists of 15 residues. In germline, CDR1 is SNHLY, CDR2 FYNNEI.

J is TRBJ2-7 and V is TRBV28, with 9 bases aligning to TRBD2. The V segment lost 3 bases and the J segment 7 bases; nucleotides outside the gene matches: 7. This CDR3 spans 14 amino acids. Germline values: CDR1 MDHEN, CDR2 SYDVKM. CDR3: CASSFRLAGTEQYF. The CDR3 coding sequence is TGTGCCAGCAGTTTTCGGCTAGCGGGAACGGAGCAGTACTTC.

The rearrangement joins TRBV6-4 to TRBJ2-6, with D possibly matching TRBD1 (5 bases). Germline V CDR1 and CDR2: MRHNA, SNTAGT. The CDR3 length is 16 residues. V lost 4 bases and J 0 bases, leaving 10 bases between the germline ends. CDR3 sequence (DNA): TGTGCCAGCAGTGGACAGTTTAGCTCTGGGGCCAACGTCCTGACTTTC. This translates into CASSGQFSSGANVLTF.

The genes are TRBV5-1 and TRBJ1-4, with a weak D call TRBD1 (5 bases). The V and J ends lost 0 bases and 7 bases respectively, with 16 bases between them. Germline V gene data show CDR1 as SGHRS and CDR2 as YFSETQ. The CDR3 consists of 16 residues. The DNA of the CDR3 is TGCGCCAGCAGCTTGGCGGGGGACCTTAGAGCTGAAAAACTGTTTTTT. Translated, it gives CASSLAGDLRAEKLFF. Variable domain in full (rest from reference TRBV5-1 and TRBJ1-4): KAGVTQTPRYLIKTRGQQVTLSCSPISGHRSVSWYQQTPGQGLQFLFEYFSETQRNKGNFPGRFSGRQFSNSRSEMNVSTLELGDSALYLCASSLAGDLRAEKLFFGSGTQLSVL.

The chain recombines TRBV28 with TRBJ1-3; 10 bases line up with TRBD1. The CDR3 covers 14 residues. Per the germline V gene, CDR1 is MDHEN and CDR2 is SYDVKM. Trimming cost V 4 bases and J 8 bases; bases outside gene matches: 5. CDR3 DNA: TGTGCCAGCAGTTATGACAGGGGGCTACACACCATATATTTT. As protein: CASSYDRGLHTIYF.

The V gene is TRBV5-1, the J gene TRBJ1-1; 8 nucleotides match TRBD1. Germline V gene lookup returns CDR1 SGHRS and CDR2 YFSETQ. The CDR3 length is 15 residues. V shed 1 base and J 0 bases; nucleotides not matched to a gene: 2. For the CDR3, the DNA is TGCGCCAGCAGCTTGACGGACAGGGTGAACACTGAAGCTTTCTTT. Translation: CASSLTDRVNTEAFF.

This chain links TRBV7-9 with TRBJ2-7; 10 nucleotides agree with TRBD2. Trimming at V came to 8 bases and at J to 7 bases, leaving 5 bases not matched to a gene. CDR3 length: 12 residues. The germline CDR1 and CDR2 sequences are SEHNR and FQNEAQ (reference sequence). DNA of the CDR3: TGTGCCAGCGTAGCGGGGGGCAGGGAGCAGTACTTC. This translates into CASVAGGREQYF.

The chain employs TRBV4-3 and TRBJ1-2, with a possible D match to TRBD1 (6 bases). The length of the CDR3 is 14 residues. Trimming pared 9 bases from V and 3 bases from J, leaving 17 bases between. Germline CDR1 LGHNA, CDR2 YSLEER. For the CDR3, the DNA is TGCGCCAGGTCCCAGGGGTCAGAGGACTATGGCTACACCTTC. Translated, it gives CARSQGSEDYGYTF.

The V and J genes are TRBV29-1 and TRBJ2-7, with 11 bases identical to TRBD1. This CDR3 has 14 amino acids. J gave up 6 bases and V 7 bases, and 11 bases lay outside the gene matches. CDR1 is SQVTM and CDR2 is ANQGSEA in the germline V gene. DNA of the CDR3: TGCAGCGCTTCTTCCGGACAGGGGGCTTTCGAGCAGTACTTC. Its translation is CSASSGQGAFEQYF.

The gene calls are TRBV28 and TRBJ2-7; 14 bases match TRBD2. This CDR3 comprises 17 residues. Germline trimming cut 8 bases from V and 5 bases from J; bases unmatched to any gene: 14. Germline lookup yields CDR1 MDHEN and CDR2 SYDVKM. The CDR3 loop is CASGPLGGLAGVNEQYF. In DNA, the CDR3 is TGTGCCAGCGGTCCGCTGGGGGGACTAGCGGGAGTAAACGAGCAGTACTTC. The full variable domain, completed using reference TRBV28 and TRBJ2-7, is DVKVTQSSRYLVKRTGEKVFLECVQDMDHENMFWYRQDPGLGLRLIYFSYDVKMKEKGDIPEGYSVSREKKERFSLILESASTNQTSMYLCASGPLGGLAGVNEQYFGPGTRLTVT.

The chain is built from TRBV13 and TRBJ2-1; 9 nucleotides match TRBD1. This CDR3 is built from 15 residues. The V gene end was trimmed by 4 bases and the J gene end by 6 bases; junction bases not matched to a gene: 7. The germline V gene has CDR1 PRHDT and CDR2 FYEKMQ (reference sequence). The CDR3 sequence: CASSSPGQGGNEQFF. The CDR3 DNA is TGTGCCAGCAGCTCACCGGGACAGGGAGGCAATGAGCAGTTCTTC.

The chain links TRBV7-9 to TRBJ2-7; 13 bases fit TRBD2. V lost 5 bases, J lost 5 bases, and 3 bases stayed unmatched. The CDR3 is 14 amino acids. The germline gives CDR1 SEHNR, CDR2 FQNEAQ (reference sequence). The DNA of the CDR3 is TGTGCCAGCAGCCTCGGGACTAGCGGGGACGAGCAGTACTTC. Its translation: CASSLGTSGDEQYF.

This sequence joins TRBV2 and TRBJ1-5; 9 bases map to TRBD1. V lost 4 bases and J lost 6; bases outside the gene matches: 4. The CDR3 is 14 amino acids. Germline lookup yields CDR1 SNHLY and CDR2 FYNNEI. CDR3 DNA: TGTGCCAGCAGTGGACAGGGGGGAGGTCAGCCCCAGCATTTT. It encodes CASSGQGGGQPQHF.

The chain has TRBV7-2 and TRBJ2-2, with 8 bases lining up with TRBD2. In germline, CDR1 is SGHTA, CDR2 FQGNSA. The ends lost 5 bases at V and 2 bases at J; junction bases unmatched: 4. The CDR3 covers 15 residues. CDR3 DNA sequence: TGTGCCAGCAGCCTTAGCGGGATAAACACCGGGGAGCTGTTTTTT. Translation: CASSLSGINTGELFF.

The chain recombines TRBV4-2 with TRBJ2-7; D is undetermined. Trimming shortened V by 0 bases and J by 3 bases, and 6 bases separated the two germline ends. Germline values: CDR1 LGHNA, CDR2 YNFKEQ. The CDR3 has 13 residues. This chain's CDR3 is CASSQETFYEQYF. The CDR3 DNA reads TGTGCCAGCAGCCAAGAGACTTTCTACGAGCAGTACTTC.

The DNA of the CDR3 is TGTGCCACCAGCAGTCTCCGGGGGAATGAGCAGTTCTTC. Its translation: CATSSLRGNEQFF. The chain employs TRBV15 and TRBJ2-1; D possibly corresponds to TRBD2 (6 bases). The ends were cut back, 3 bases at V and 7 bases at J, with 10 bases in the middle. CDR3 length: 13 amino acids. The germline V gene encodes CDR1 LNHNV and CDR2 YYDKDF (reference sequence).

V usage is TRBV28 and J usage is TRBJ2-2; 10 bases are a match to TRBD2. The CDR3 is 15 amino acids. With V trimmed by 5 bases and J by 1 base, 1 base remained unmatched. The germline V gene has CDR1 MDHEN and CDR2 SYDVKM. Here the CDR3 reads CASSRLAGNTGELFF. Here the CDR3 DNA reads TGTGCCAGCAGTCGACTAGCGGGGAACACCGGGGAGCTGTTTTTT.

The gene calls are TRBV5-6 and TRBJ2-1, with 9 bases fitting TRBD2. With V trimmed by 7 bases and J by 3 bases, 8 bases remained unmatched. The CDR3 totals 15 residues. Germline V gene sequence: CDR1 SGHDT, CDR2 YYEEEE. In DNA form, the CDR3 reads TGTGCCAGCTCCAGGAGAGCGGGAGGCTACAATGAGCAGTTCTTC. Protein sequence: CASSRRAGGYNEQFF.

J is TRBJ2-7 and V is TRBV30; tentatively, D is TRBD2 (5 bases). CDR1 is GTSNPN and CDR2 is SVGIG in the germline V gene (reference sequence). The germline V and J ends were trimmed by 2 bases and 3 bases, with 11 bases remaining between them. The CDR3 is 13 amino acids. The DNA of the CDR3 is TGTGCCTGGAGTTTAAAAGGACTCTACGAGCAGTACTTC. It encodes CAWSLKGLYEQYF.

V is TRBV20-1 and J is TRBJ2-3, with TRBD1 matching 8 bases. V lost 6 bases, J lost 14 bases, and 10 bases stayed unmatched. Germline CDR1 is DFQATT and CDR2 is SNEGSKA (reference sequence). The CDR3 extends over 11 amino acids. CDR3 region: CSAEQGVGRYF. CDR3 bases: TGCAGTGCGGAACAGGGGGTAGGACGGTATTTT.

V gene TRBV6-1 combines with J gene TRBJ2-7, with 7 nucleotides matching TRBD2. Trimming at V came to 7 bases and at J to 2 bases, leaving 8 bases not matched to a gene. This CDR3 is 14 amino acids long. CDR1 is MNHNS and CDR2 is SASEGT in the germline V gene. The DNA of the CDR3 is TGTGCCAGCAAGCGGGACTCCGCGGCCTACGAGCAGTACTTC. It is translated as CASKRDSAAYEQYF.

This chain links TRBV30 with TRBJ2-5; TRBD1 might be the D (6 bases). The J call may be wrong; the DNA end is better matched by TRBJ2-7. CDR1 is GTSNPN and CDR2 is SVGIG in the germline V gene (reference sequence). CDR3 length: 13 amino acids. This chain's CDR3 is CAWSGEQGYEQYF. CDR3 sequence (DNA): TGTGCCTGGAGTGGAGAACAGGGCTACGAGCAGTACTTC.

The gene calls are TRBV28 and TRBJ2-2; no firm D call. Trimming removed 3 bases from V and 4 bases from J, with 12 bases in between. Germline assignment: CDR1 MDHEN and CDR2 SYDVKM. This CDR3 is built from 15 residues. The CDR3 DNA sequence: TGTGCCAGCAGTTTCGGCCCGCTAGGCACCGGGGAGCTGTTTTTT. This translates into CASSFGPLGTGELFF. Complete variable domain (other parts from reference TRBV28 and TRBJ2-2): DVKVTQSSRYLVKRTGEKVFLECVQDMDHENMFWYRQDPGLGLRLIYFSYDVKMKEKGDIPEGYSVSREKKERFSLILESASTNQTSMYLCASSFGPLGTGELFFGEGSRLTVL.